This TCR beta chain was sequenced in a study of regulatory T cells in long-lasting Graves disease. CDR3-region Arm-PCR and iRepertoire HTBI primers produced the TCR beta libraries. Using its own MiXCR run on the multiplex PCR reads, TCRdb lists one record per CDR3 protein. The sample holds under 250,000 distinct CDR3 sequences, roughly a fifth seen once. The CDR3 length is 18 residues. Germline V gene sequence: CDR1 LNHDA, CDR2 SQIVND (reference sequence). V lost 1 base, J lost 0 bases, and 13 bases lay in between. Noted time point: newly diagnosed GD, antithyroid drugs for less than 3 months. Scientists built the TCR library using RNA that was extracted from PBMCs. This clonotype was counted many times. Its antigen is currently unknown. Study-wide findings and caveats: TCR diversity was lower in persistent Graves' patients than in newly diagnosed ones.

This sample also belongs to another study, concerning T cells in Graves' hyperthyroidism and ophthalmopathy. Per that study: Subjects aged 18 to 65 presented with newly diagnosed hyperthyroidism of less than 2 months' duration.

The chain joins TRBV19 to TRBJ2-6, with D tentatively TRBD2 (5 bases). The sequence was obtained from a woman aged 25 to 45 with Graves disease. The sequences come from peripheral blood mononuclear cells (PBMCs), collected at new diagnosis, from a patient treated with antithyroid drugs. The CDR3 protein is CASSIGTRDNSGANVLTF. Here the CDR3 DNA reads TGTGCCAGTAGTATAGGTACACGGGATAACTCTGGGGCCAACGTCCTGACTTTC.